A selection of T cell receptor beta chains follows, all from one sample in a study of graft-versus-host responses after intestinal transplantation. No cognate antigen is known for these TCRs. TCRdb's copy holds only in-frame clones and misses some; the assay was immunoSEQ multiplex PCR. This sample has tens of thousands of clones; about 90% occur once, and the top ten carry more than 2%. The specimen comprised unstimulated CD4+ T cells sorted from spleen or lymph node cells, sampled before transplant. These receptors originate from a human donor who was the organ donor for an intestinal transplant. Each CDR3 is given without its conserved first and last residue. Fields, in order: V gene, CDR3 protein.

v_call: TRBV28
cdr3_aa: ASSFRGLFFEKLF

v_call: TRBV4-1
cdr3_aa: ASSQVGLQGNTEAF

v_call: TRBV6-1
cdr3_aa: ASSERTSQF

v_call: TRBV4-1
cdr3_aa: ASSLGPVYEQY

v_call: TRBV19
cdr3_aa: ASQAILTGGLKGSEQY

v_call: TRBV7-2
cdr3_aa: ASSLVGASGRLGGGELF

v_call: TRBV6-6
cdr3_aa: ASSKRTVSSYEQY

v_call: TRBV4-3
cdr3_aa: AREGPYTGELF

v_call: TRBV25-1
cdr3_aa: ATGLAGEETQY

v_call: TRBV15
cdr3_aa: ATSRDWGLAENEQF

v_call: TRBV28
cdr3_aa: ASLEGQGIGRTEAF

v_call: TRBV7-2
cdr3_aa: ASSLQGGNTQY

v_call: TRBV11-2
cdr3_aa: ASSLSRESKYNEQF

v_call: TRBV29-1
cdr3_aa: SVEDPTSDSYNEQF

v_call: TRBV18
cdr3_aa: ASSTGYEQY

v_call: TRBV7-2
cdr3_aa: ASSPLLALENIQY

v_call: TRBV6-4
cdr3_aa: ASSVRLAEDNEQF

v_call: TRBV7-2
cdr3_aa: ASSSRVTGELF

v_call: TRBV7-3
cdr3_aa: ASSPRVAGGTEQY

v_call: TRBV9
cdr3_aa: ASSVPSTSGTDTQY

v_call: TRBV18
cdr3_aa: ASSPTGLDTQY

v_call: TRBV5-6
cdr3_aa: ASSYTLQGAWETQY

v_call: TRBV27
cdr3_aa: ASQGIYKNIQY

v_call: TRBV11-3
cdr3_aa: ASSLDGRGRTDTQY

v_call: TRBV10-3
cdr3_aa: AIRKRGQETQY